These 8 T cell receptor beta chains were all obtained from the same sample, sequenced in a study of radiotherapy plus CTLA-4 blockade in lung cancer. The data were produced by immunoSEQ multiplex PCR, yet TCRdb's version contains in-frame clones alone and is incomplete. The sample lists some 77,000 clones; around 86% were seen once. Specimen: peripheral blood, collected from a patient treated with radiotherapy plus ipilimumab. The receptor source for this set is a human donor with non-small cell lung cancer who had a partial response to radiotherapy plus ipilimumab.

The rearrangement uses TRBV5-1 and TRBJ1-3, with 9 bases matching TRBD1. Germline V gene sequence: CDR1 SGHRS, CDR2 YFSETQ. Germline trimming cut 4 bases from V and 1 base from J; bases unmatched to any gene: 3. The CDR3 is 15 amino acids. For the CDR3, the DNA is TGCGCCAGCAGCCCTGGGACAGGGTCTGGAAACACCATATATTTT. This sequence encodes CASSPGTGSGNTIYF. Drawing the rest from reference TRBV5-1 and TRBJ1-3, the complete variable domain is KAGVTQTPRYLIKTRGQQVTLSCSPISGHRSVSWYQQTPGQGLQFLFEYFSETQRNKGNFPGRFSGRQFSNSRSEMNVSTLELGDSALYLCASSPGTGSGNTIYFGEGSWLTVV.

This chain uses TRBV7-2 with TRBJ2-7; the match to TRBD2 covers 7 bases. Looked up from germline, CDR1 is SGHTA and CDR2 is FQGNSA. With 1 base clipped from V and 6 bases from J, the junction kept 6 bases outside the gene matches. The CDR3 has 14 residues. CDR3: CASSLGGDYGEQYV. The DNA for the CDR3 is TGTGCCAGCAGCTTAGGGGGGGACTATGGCGAGCAGTACGTC.

As regards this clone: One junction end disagrees with the germline gene, perhaps due to a read error. The CDR3 spells CASTPGSAYDYTF. The CDR3 DNA reads as TGTGCCAGCACTCCAGGGTCCGCCTATGACTACACCTTC. The chain combines TRBV25-1 with TRBJ1-2; TRBD1 is a possible D gene (5 bases). This CDR3 spans 13 amino acids. The germline V gene encodes CDR1 MGHDK and CDR2 SYGVNS.

The table lists this clone with a few counts. V and J are TRBV28 and TRBJ2-2; a weak D match, TRBD2 (6 bases). The V end was cut by 2 bases, the J end by 3 bases, with 10 bases between. In germline, CDR1 is MDHEN, CDR2 SYDVKM. The CDR3 covers 15 residues. In DNA form, the CDR3 reads TGTGCCAGCAGTTTACAGGGCGGGGACACCGGGGAGCTGTTTTTT. Translation: CASSLQGGDTGELFF.

The chain combines TRBV11-2 with TRBJ1-6; D remains ambiguous. V was shortened by 1 base and J by 8 bases, with 6 bases between the two germline ends. The CDR3 is 13 residues long. In germline, CDR1 is SGHAT, CDR2 FQNNGV. The CDR3 sequence: CASSLVRDSPLHF. The CDR3 coding sequence is TGTGCCAGCAGCTTAGTACGGGATTCACCCCTCCACTTT.

This clone is categorized as medium-sized. The V gene is TRBV18, the J gene TRBJ1-1; 8 bases agree with TRBD1. The CDR3 extends over 14 amino acids. After removal of 1 base from V and 7 bases from J, the junction contained 5 bases not matched to a gene. The germline V gene has CDR1 KGHSH and CDR2 LQKENI. The DNA for the CDR3 is TGTGCCAGCTCACCACAAGGACAGGGTAATGAAGCTTTCTTT. Translating gives CASSPQGQGNEAFF.

The chain links TRBV30 to TRBJ1-2; D unclear. Trimming shortened V by 2 bases and J by 4 bases, and 8 bases separated the two germline ends. Germline V gives CDR1 GTSNPN, CDR2 SVGIG (reference sequence). CDR3 length: 12 residues. CDR3 coding DNA: TGTGCCTGGAGTTACGCAGTCTATGGCTACACCTTC. Translated, it gives CAWSYAVYGYTF. Supplemented by reference TRBV30 and TRBJ1-2, the full variable domain reads SQTIHQWPATLVQPVGSPLSLECTVEGTSNPNLYWYRQAAGRGLQLLFYSVGIGQISSEVPQNLSASRPQDRQFILSSKKLLLSDSGFYLCAWSYAVYGYTFGSGTRLTVV.

The chain couples TRBV7-8 to TRBJ1-2, with a weak D call TRBD1 (6 bases). Trimming removed 1 base at V and 6 bases at J, with 12 bases between. The CDR3 sequence is 14 residues long. The V gene's germline CDR1 is SGHVS and CDR2 FQNEAQ. CDR3 nucleotides: TGTGCCAGCAGCTTAGTTGATTGGGGGCATGGCTACACCTTC. It translates to CASSLVDWGHGYTF.